Presented here are 11 T cell receptor beta chains from one specimen sequenced in a study of blood T cells in healthy people across ages. A sample-barcoded 5' primer and a J-beta primer mix were used in a second PCR of roughly 7 to 12 cycles. TCRdb recomputed calls from the 5' RACE reads with MiXCR, one row per CDR3 protein. The data show about 640,000 distinct CDR3 sequences, 58% seen once. The sample taken for sequencing was blood. The receptors shown here come from a man in his 60s in good health.

The rearrangement uses TRBV9 and TRBJ2-3; D gene unclear. Germline V gene lookup returns CDR1 SGDLS and CDR2 YYNGEE. Trimming shortened V by 1 base and J by 4 bases, and 4 bases separated the two germline ends. The CDR3 consists of 12 residues. Here the CDR3 DNA reads TGTGCCAGCAGCGTAAGGTCAGATACGCAGTATTTT. Residues: CASSVRSDTQYF.

The chain employs TRBV28 and TRBJ2-2; maybe TRBD2 (7 bases). Trimming removed 6 bases from V and 4 bases from J, with 12 bases in between. Germline values: CDR1 MDHEN, CDR2 SYDVKM. CDR3 length: 14 amino acids. The DNA of the CDR3 is TGTGCCAGCAGGGGGGGGGCCCTCACCGGGGAGCTGTTTTTT. Protein product: CASRGGALTGELFF.

The genes are TRBV4-2 and TRBJ2-1, with 13 bases matching TRBD2. V shed 1 base and J 5 bases; nucleotides not matched to a gene: 2. From germline, CDR1 is LGHNA and CDR2 YNFKEQ. The CDR3 is 16 residues long. The CDR3 is CASSQAGTSGDNEQFF. DNA for the CDR3: TGTGCCAGCAGCCAAGCCGGGACTAGCGGGGACAATGAGCAGTTCTTC.

CDR3 in DNA: TGTGCCAGCAGTTACTCCCGGGGGAGTTCCGAAGAGACCCAGTACTTC. Its protein product is CASSYSRGSSEETQYF. J is TRBJ2-5 and V is TRBV6-6, with a possible D match to TRBD2 (6 bases). Germline-derived CDR1 and CDR2 are MNHNY and SVGAGI (reference sequence). This CDR3 contains 16 residues. Trimming took 0 bases from V and 3 from J, leaving 14 bases between them.

This rearrangement joins TRBV10-3 to TRBJ2-6, with D hard to call. Germline V gives CDR1 ENHRY, CDR2 SYGVKD. V lost 1 base and J lost 4, with 11 bases in between. This CDR3 is 16 amino acids long. The CDR3 DNA sequence: TGTGCCATCAGTGAGTTTAGGGATTACGGGGCCAACGTCCTGACTTTC. It is translated as CAISEFRDYGANVLTF.

This rearrangement joins TRBV19 to TRBJ2-4; D remains unclear. The DNA end lines up better with TRBJ2-5; the J call may be wrong. Germline V gene lookup returns CDR1 LNHDA and CDR2 SQIVND (reference sequence). The CDR3 length is 14 residues. The CDR3 protein is CASSIWGNSETQYF. The CDR3 nucleotides are TGTGCCAGTAGTATTTGGGGTAACAGTGAGACCCAGTACTTC.

The chain joins TRBV24-1 to TRBJ2-2; the match to TRBD2 covers 7 bases. The CDR3 is 13 amino acids. Looked up from germline, CDR1 is KGHDR and CDR2 is SFDVKD. Trimming took 12 bases from V and 4 from J; bases not matched to a gene: 7. CDR3 DNA sequence: TGTGCCTCCGGGGAGGGGACCACCGGGGAGCTGTTTTTT. Protein product: CASGEGTTGELFF.

This clonotype was seen more than once but under ten times. The rearrangement uses TRBV6-1 and TRBJ2-7; D is unresolved. With 5 bases removed from V and 10 bases from J, the gap between germline ends came to 15 bases. The CDR3 is 12 amino acids. CDR1 is MNHNS and CDR2 is SASEGT in the germline V gene. The DNA for the CDR3 is TGTGCCAGCAGTCCAGAACATGGTCCCCAGTACTTC. Translating it yields CASSPEHGPQYF.

This clonotype was observed a few times. The CDR3 sequence: CASWENRENTEAFF. Written as DNA, the CDR3 is TGCGCCAGCTGGGAAAACAGGGAGAACACTGAAGCTTTCTTT. This rearrangement joins TRBV5-1 to TRBJ1-1, with D possibly being TRBD1 (6 bases). V shed 7 bases and J shed 1 base, with 14 bases lying between them. Germline V gene sequence: CDR1 SGHRS, CDR2 YFSETQ. The CDR3 extends over 14 amino acids. The full variable domain, in which reference TRBV5-1 and TRBJ1-1 provide the parts outside the CDR3, is KAGVTQTPRYLIKTRGQQVTLSCSPISGHRSVSWYQQTPGQGLQFLFEYFSETQRNKGNFPGRFSGRQFSNSRSEMNVSTLELGDSALYLCASWENRENTEAFFGQGTRLTVV.

This clonotype came up a few times. This chain joins TRBV5-1 and TRBJ1-2; TRBD1 might be the D (5 bases). Germline lookup yields CDR1 SGHRS and CDR2 YFSETQ. Between the trimmed V and J ends, which lost 4 bases and 4 bases, there was a span of 17 bases. This CDR3 has 15 residues. CDR3 sequence: CASSPDSGTVYGYTF. The CDR3 nucleotides are TGCGCCAGCAGCCCCGATTCCGGGACGGTCTATGGCTACACCTTC.

DNA for the CDR3: TGTGCCAGTAGTATGCGACTAGCGGGGGGGCCCTACGAGCAGTACTTC. Translated: CASSMRLAGGPYEQYF. The V call is TRBV19, the J call TRBJ2-4; TRBD2 agrees at 14 bases. The J call could be wrong; TRBJ2-7 is a better fit for the DNA end. CDR1 is LNHDA and CDR2 is SQIVND in the germline V gene (reference sequence). CDR3 length equals 16 residues.